The present T cell receptor beta chain was sequenced within a study of blood T cell repertoires in COVID-19. Study at large: Sample material is recorded as cDNA or gDNA derived from T cells, B-cell-depleted T cells, or PBMCs.

Per the original methods: The authors estimated nucleated cell counts from reference gene primer amplification. Only in-frame clones appear in the TCRdb table, and some are missing; sequencing was by immunoSEQ multiplex PCR. V, J and clone size are those of that table, while D and trimming were read from the DNA. The table lists 200,000 to 300,000 clones, around 86% of them singletons, with 3.3% in the top ten. Across 24 US areas, participants ranged in age from roughly 18 to 89 years. Participants reported their clinical history, and cohort assignment relied on those reports. V lost 5 bases, J lost 4 bases, and 8 bases stayed unmatched. The CDR3 sequence is 15 residues long. CDR1 MNHEY and CDR2 SMNVEV come from the germline V gene (reference sequence).

This receptor was taken from a woman between 40 and 55 years old with acute COVID-19. This chain joins TRBV27 and TRBJ2-5, with TRBD1 identical over 9 bases. The sample consisted of PBMCs or T cells enriched from blood (not recorded which). CDR3 nucleotides: TGTGCCAGCAGTATAATCGGGACAGGGACAGAGACCCAGTACTTC. Residues: CASSIIGTGTETQYF.